This T cell receptor beta chain was sequenced during a study of blood T cell repertoires in COVID-19. Whole-study context: Material from acute and convalescent COVID-19 was sourced from the United States, Italy and Spain. From T cells, B-cell-depleted T cells, or PBMCs came the material, which was cDNA or gDNA.

Per the original methods: Reference gene primer amplification in the assay estimated nucleated cell counts. Profiling relied on immunoSEQ multiplex PCR, and the TCRdb table lists in-frame clones only, not all of them. Clonal size and the V and J genes are those of that table, whereas D and trimming came from the DNA. This sample has roughly 80,000 clones, with roughly nine tenths found just once. The sequenced sample was peripheral blood. The TCR comes from a human donor in a cohort sampled during active COVID-19.

CDR3: CASNPEVGETQYF. The CDR3 DNA reads as TGTGCCAGCAATCCGGAGGTGGGAGAGACCCAGTACTTC. The V call is TRBV28, the J call TRBJ2-5, with D possibly TRBD2 on 5 matching bases. CDR1 and CDR2 (germline): MDHEN, SYDVKM. V gave up 7 bases and J gave up 4 bases, with 13 bases separating them. The CDR3 loop spans 13 amino acids.